This TCR beta chain is drawn from a study of blood T cell repertoires in COVID-19. The CDR3 sequence is 15 residues long. Per the germline V gene, CDR1 is SGHNT and CDR2 is YYREEE (reference sequence). The trim removed 3 bases at V and 3 bases at J, leaving 6 bases unmatched. Authors' data handling: Reference gene primer amplification gave estimated nucleated cell counts. Clones were read by immunoSEQ multiplex PCR, and TCRdb kept only the in-frame ones, dropping some. V and J calls and clone size are copied from that table; D and trimming were computed from the DNA. The table records over 60,000 clones, about four fifths of them present only once.

The V gene is TRBV5-4, the J gene TRBJ1-1; 9 positions agree with TRBD1. This clonotype originated in a human donor in a cohort sampled during active COVID-19. The source material was peripheral blood. The DNA for the CDR3 is TGTGCCAGCAGCTCCCTCGGGACAGGGTACACTGAAGCTTTCTTT. This translates into CASSSLGTGYTEAFF.